This T cell receptor beta chain emerged from a study of identical twins. Germline assignment: CDR1 SGHVS and CDR2 FQNEAQ. The CDR3 extends over 16 amino acids. The V end lost 4 bases, the J end lost 5 bases, and 18 bases lay between the germline ends. Study outcomes and limitations: Excess sharing by twins proved weaker in beta out-of-frame sequences. Zero-insertion results could be subject to partial confounding by invariant MAIT and iNKT cells. Abundant beta clonotypes from cord blood had fewer insertions, unlike memory repertoires, which showed none.

MiXCR was run by TCRdb on the 5' RACE reads, yielding one entry per CDR3 protein. The table shows about 700,000 distinct CDR3 sequences, with roughly 6% occurring only once. This clonotype turned up a few times. No antigen is known for it. The sample was naive T cells sorted from blood. This sequence joins TRBV7-8 and TRBJ1-5; possibly TRBD1 for D (5 bases). The clonotype was recovered from a man in his late teens or twenties in good health. CDR3 region: CASSSSRGVEHQPQHF. For the CDR3, the DNA is TGTGCCAGCAGCTCTTCAAGGGGAGTTGAGCATCAGCCCCAGCATTTT.